These 8 T cell receptor beta chains share one sample of origin, sequenced in a study of blood T cell repertoires in COVID-19 (TCRdb year 2020). Library preparation employed the immunoSEQ multiplex PCR assay. Held by TCRdb, this immuneACCESS table contains in-frame sequences only and omits some clones. Under half of the omission traces to an unresolved V gene where checked; the cause of the rest is unknown. The sample includes under 300,000 clones, with around four fifths observed a single time. 15% of the sample rests with the top ten. The source material was PBMCs or T cells enriched from blood (not recorded which). The receptors were sampled from a man in his forties who had recovered from COVID-19.

V gene TRBV11-2 combines with J gene TRBJ2-7, with 9 bases that match TRBD2. J lost 7 bases, V lost 1 base, and 8 bases had no gene match. Germline values: CDR1 SGHAT, CDR2 FQNNGV. This CDR3 contains 15 residues. The chain's CDR3 is CASSLAPGGRGEQYF. CDR3 coding DNA: TGTGCCAGCAGCTTAGCCCCCGGCGGGAGGGGGGAGCAGTACTTC.

This clone was counted between two and nine times. This chain connects TRBV27 to TRBJ2-2; no reliable D call. Germline lookup yields CDR1 MNHEY and CDR2 SMNVEV (reference sequence). V was pared by 4 bases and J by 6 bases, with 15 bases between. The CDR3 covers 15 residues. The CDR3 DNA is TGTGCCAGCAGTTCGAATACCTGGAGTTCCGGGGAGCTGTTTTTT. Amino acids: CASSSNTWSSGELFF.

The chain couples TRBV6-5 to TRBJ2-1, with D possibly being TRBD1 (5 bases). The V and J ends lost 6 bases and 7 bases respectively, with 16 bases between them. Germline-derived CDR1 and CDR2 are MNHEY and SVGAGI. The CDR3 spans 14 residues. The CDR3 nucleotides are TGTGCCAGCAGGCTACGAGCAGGGCGGAATGAGCAGTTCTTC. It is translated as CASRLRAGRNEQFF.

The J gene is TRBJ2-3, the V gene TRBV6-1; D gene uncertain. The germline CDR1 and CDR2 sequences are MNHNS and SASEGT. V was shortened by 1 base and J by 0 bases, with 8 bases between the two germline ends. This CDR3 spans 15 amino acids. The CDR3 sequence is CASSEVADSTDTQYF. The CDR3 DNA reads TGTGCCAGCAGTGAAGTCGCGGATAGCACAGATACGCAGTATTTT.

The chain's CDR3 is CASSSAGGNTGELFF. In nucleotides, the CDR3 is TGTGCCAGCAGCTCCGCGGGGGGGAACACCGGGGAGCTGTTTTTT. The chain combines TRBV5-4 with TRBJ2-2, with TRBD2 matching over 8 bases. Germline V gives CDR1 SGHNT, CDR2 YYREEE (reference sequence). The CDR3 loop spans 15 amino acids. After removal of 3 bases from V and 1 base from J, the junction contained 2 bases not matched to a gene.

The genes are TRBV12-3 or TRBV12-4 and TRBJ1-2, with a possible D match to TRBD1 (5 bases). The CDR3 sequence is 13 residues long. V was shortened by 1 base and J by 6 bases, with 9 bases between the two germline ends. The CDR3 here is CASSLGGTNGYTF. CDR3 in DNA: TGTGCCAGCAGTTTAGGCGGGACCAATGGCTACACCTTC.

V usage is TRBV6-2 or TRBV6-3 and J usage is TRBJ1-6, with D possibly TRBD1 on 6 matching bases. With 6 bases removed from V and 4 bases from J, the gap between germline ends came to 13 bases. Germline values: CDR1 MNHEY, CDR2 SVGEGT. CDR3 length: 15 residues. DNA of the CDR3: TGTGCCAGCAGCAGTATGACAGGATATAATTCACCCCTCCACTTT. It yields the protein CASSSMTGYNSPLHF.

This chain's CDR3 is CAWDGQGSNSPLHF. CDR3 DNA sequence: TGTGCCTGGGACGGACAGGGGAGCAATTCACCCCTCCACTTT. The rearrangement uses TRBV30 and TRBJ1-6; 9 positions agree with TRBD1. Germline assignment: CDR1 GTSNPN and CDR2 SVGIG (reference sequence). Losses at the gene ends were 5 bases for V and 7 bases for J; bases not matched to a gene: 6. The CDR3 sequence is 14 residues long.